The TCR beta chain described here comes from a study of post-analysis software for immune sequencing data. Study at large: Relapsing-remitting, secondary progressive and progressive-relapsing multiple sclerosis courses were included.

A note on this clonotype: Its specificity is unknown.

Findings and limits, study-wide: With TRBV5-6, TRBV5-1 and TRBV20-1 included, 4 or 5 TRBV segments were more frequent in patients than in controls. Patients with multiple sclerosis recorded significantly lower normalized Chao1 diversity than controls, the study found. Same-batch preparations were strongly co-clustered by F measure.

V dropped 10 bases and J dropped 3 bases, with 18 bases sitting between them. This CDR3 is 14 amino acids long. Germline lookup yields CDR1 SGHTA and CDR2 FQGNSA. cDNA libraries of TCR beta carried unique molecular identifiers. T cells numbering roughly 1 to 10 million yielded around 500,000 cDNA molecules. TCRdb called the PCR reads again in MiXCR, with one record for every CDR3 protein. The sample yields hundreds of thousands of distinct CDR3 sequences, roughly 50% seen once. The chain carries TRBV7-2 and TRBJ1-1; no reliable D call. The TCR comes from a girl aged 5-17 years with multiple sclerosis. Sequencing used blood. In nucleotides, the CDR3 is TGTGCCACACAAGTGACGGGCGTTGACACTGAAGCTTTCTTT. Its protein product is CATQVTGVDTEAFF.